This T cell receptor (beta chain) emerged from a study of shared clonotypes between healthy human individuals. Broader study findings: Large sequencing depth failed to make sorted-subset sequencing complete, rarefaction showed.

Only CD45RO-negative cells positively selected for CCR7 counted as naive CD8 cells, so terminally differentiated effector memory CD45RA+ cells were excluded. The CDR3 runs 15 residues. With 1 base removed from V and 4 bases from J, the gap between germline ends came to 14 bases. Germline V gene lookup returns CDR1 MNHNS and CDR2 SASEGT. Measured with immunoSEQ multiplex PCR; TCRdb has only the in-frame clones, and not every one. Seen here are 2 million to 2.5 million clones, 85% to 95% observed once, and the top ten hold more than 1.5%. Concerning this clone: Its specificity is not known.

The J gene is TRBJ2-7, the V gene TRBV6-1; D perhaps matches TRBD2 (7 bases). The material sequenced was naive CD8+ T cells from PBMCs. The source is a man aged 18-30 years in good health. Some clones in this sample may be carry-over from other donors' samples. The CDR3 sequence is CASSEVVRGGYEQYF. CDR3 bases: TGTGCCAGCAGTGAAGTAGTCAGGGGAGGGTACGAGCAGTACTTC.